This entry features one TCR beta chain sequence. Germline V gene data show CDR1 as SEHNR and CDR2 as FQNEAQ (reference sequence). CDR3 length: 14 amino acids. The V gene end was trimmed by 4 bases and the J gene end by 3 bases; junction bases not matched to a gene: 2. This sample was included in a study of control samples from healthy donors and cancer patients. TCRdb keeps only in-frame clones here, not all; method: immunoSEQ multiplex PCR. The sample yields roughly 88,000 clones, approximately 90% seen once. Sequenced material: blood. This sequence was found in a woman aged 25 to 39 in good health. The chain couples TRBV7-9 to TRBJ1-2; TRBD1 aligns across 10 bases. CDR3 residues: CASSSGQGDYGYTF. In DNA form, the CDR3 reads TGTGCCAGCAGCTCCGGACAGGGGGACTATGGCTACACCTTC.